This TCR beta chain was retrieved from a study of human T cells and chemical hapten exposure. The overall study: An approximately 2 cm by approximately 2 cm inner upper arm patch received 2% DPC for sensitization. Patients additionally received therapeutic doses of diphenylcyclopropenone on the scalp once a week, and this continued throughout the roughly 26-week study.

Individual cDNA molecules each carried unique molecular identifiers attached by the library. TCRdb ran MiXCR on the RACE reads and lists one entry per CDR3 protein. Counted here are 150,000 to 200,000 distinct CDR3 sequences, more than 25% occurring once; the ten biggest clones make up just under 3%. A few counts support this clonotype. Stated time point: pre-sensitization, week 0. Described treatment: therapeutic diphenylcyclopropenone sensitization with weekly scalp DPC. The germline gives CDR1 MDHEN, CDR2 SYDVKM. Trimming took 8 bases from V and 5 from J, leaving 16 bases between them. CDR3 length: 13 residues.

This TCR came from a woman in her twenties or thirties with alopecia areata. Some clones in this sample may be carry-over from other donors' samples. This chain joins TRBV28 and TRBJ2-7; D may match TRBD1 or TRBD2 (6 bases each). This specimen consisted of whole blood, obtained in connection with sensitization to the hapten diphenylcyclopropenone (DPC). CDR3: CASLSGGPNEQYF. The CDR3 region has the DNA TGTGCCAGCTTATCCGGGGGCCCCAACGAGCAGTACTTC. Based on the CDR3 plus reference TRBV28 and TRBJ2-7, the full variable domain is DVKVTQSSRYLVKRTGEKVFLECVQDMDHENMFWYRQDPGLGLRLIYFSYDVKMKEKGDIPEGYSVSREKKERFSLILESASTNQTSMYLCASLSGGPNEQYFGPGTRLTVT.